Sequencing of this T cell receptor (beta chain) was carried out in a study of blood T cells in healthy people across ages. This CDR3 contains 14 residues. The germline CDR1 and CDR2 sequences are SNHLY and FYNNEI. As to this clonotype: The junction shows a germline mismatch at one end, possibly a read error.

Together with a sample-barcoded 5' primer, a J-beta primer mix was included in a second PCR lasting 7 to 11 cycles. Each CDR3 protein gets one entry after TCRdb re-called the 5' RACE reads with MiXCR. The table lists 550,000 to 650,000 distinct CDR3 sequences, about 30% of them singletons. The chain is built from TRBV2 and TRBJ1-2; maybe TRBD1 (5 bases). Sequences were obtained from blood. The TCR sequence derives from a woman of 80 years or more in good health. In DNA, the CDR3 is TGTGCCAGCAGTGAACAGGGAACTAACTATGGCCACACCTTC. Translating it yields CASSEQGTNYGHTF.